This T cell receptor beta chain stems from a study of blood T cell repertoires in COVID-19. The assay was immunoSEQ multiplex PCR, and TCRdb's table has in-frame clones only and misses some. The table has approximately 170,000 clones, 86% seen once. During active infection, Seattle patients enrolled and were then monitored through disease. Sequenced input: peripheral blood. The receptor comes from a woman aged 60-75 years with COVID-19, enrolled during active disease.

The CDR3 loop reads CASSQDTGSTDTQYF. For the CDR3, the DNA is TGTGCCAGCAGCCAAGATACGGGGAGCACAGATACGCAGTATTTT. The genes are TRBV3-1 (or the pseudogene TRBV3-2) and TRBJ2-3, with D tentatively TRBD2 (5 bases). Germline V gene data show CDR1 as LGHDT and CDR2 as YNNKEL (reference sequence). The V end lost 0 bases, the J end lost 0 bases, and 7 bases lay between the germline ends. CDR3 length: 15 residues.